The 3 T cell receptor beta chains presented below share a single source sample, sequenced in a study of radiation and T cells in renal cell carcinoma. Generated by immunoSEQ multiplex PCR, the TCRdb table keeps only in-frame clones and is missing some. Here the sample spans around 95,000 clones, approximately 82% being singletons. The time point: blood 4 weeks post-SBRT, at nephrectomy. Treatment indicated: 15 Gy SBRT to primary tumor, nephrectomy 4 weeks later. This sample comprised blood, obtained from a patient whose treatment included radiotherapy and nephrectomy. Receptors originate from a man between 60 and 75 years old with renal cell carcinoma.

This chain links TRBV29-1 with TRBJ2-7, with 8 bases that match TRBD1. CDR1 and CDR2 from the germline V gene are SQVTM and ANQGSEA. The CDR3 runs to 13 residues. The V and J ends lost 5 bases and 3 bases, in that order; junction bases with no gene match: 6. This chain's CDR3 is CSVLFDRGYEQYF. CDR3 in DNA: TGCAGCGTTTTATTTGACAGGGGCTACGAGCAGTACTTC.

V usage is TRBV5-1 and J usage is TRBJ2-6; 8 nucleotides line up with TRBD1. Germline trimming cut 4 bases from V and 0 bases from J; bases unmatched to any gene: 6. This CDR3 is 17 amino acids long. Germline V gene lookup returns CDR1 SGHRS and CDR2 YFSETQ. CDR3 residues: CASSPLTGGSGANVLTF. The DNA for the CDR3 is TGCGCCAGCAGCCCCCTTACAGGGGGCTCTGGGGCCAACGTCCTGACTTTC.

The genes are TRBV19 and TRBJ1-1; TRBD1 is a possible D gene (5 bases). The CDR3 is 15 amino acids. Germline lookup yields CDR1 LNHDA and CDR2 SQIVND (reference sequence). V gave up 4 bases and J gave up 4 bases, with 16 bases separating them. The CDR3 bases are TGTGCCAGTAGTAGACTCCAGGGTTGGGGCACTGAAGCTTTCTTT. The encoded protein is CASSRLQGWGTEAFF.